The 20 T cell receptor beta chains below were found in one sample sequenced in a study of T cell responses to AZD1222 COVID-19 vaccine. Assay: immunoSEQ multiplex PCR; the TCRdb copy retains only in-frame clones and omits some. Of 160,000 or so clones listed, roughly nine tenths are singletons. Sequenced material: peripheral blood, taken on day 0 of AZD1222 vaccination. The receptors were sampled from an adult in good health.

The rearrangement uses TRBV7-8 and TRBJ2-2; D call uncertain. From germline, CDR1 is SGHVS and CDR2 FQNEAQ. This CDR3 spans 13 amino acids. The V gene lost 4 bases and the J gene lost 6 bases, with 9 bases spanning the gap. The CDR3 reads CASSSMRSGELFF. The CDR3 DNA follows: TGTGCCAGCAGCTCTATGCGTTCCGGGGAGCTGTTTTTT.

The V call is TRBV5-6, the J call TRBJ2-1, with D tentatively TRBD2 (5 bases). V was shortened by 2 bases and J by 7 bases, with 10 bases between the two germline ends. The V gene's germline CDR1 is SGHDT and CDR2 YYEEEE. The CDR3 totals 13 residues. For the CDR3, the DNA is TGTGCCAGCAGCTTTCTCGGAGGTAATGAGCAGTTCTTC. It specifies CASSFLGGNEQFF.

The chain links TRBV6-6 to TRBJ2-5; D not resolved. Trimming removed 2 bases at V and 3 bases at J, with 7 bases between. The CDR3 is 13 residues long. Germline V gene lookup returns CDR1 MNHNY and CDR2 SVGAGI (reference sequence). DNA of the CDR3: TGTGCCAGCAGTTACCCGAAGGAAGAGACCCAGTACTTC. Protein: CASSYPKEETQYF.

The V gene is TRBV19, the J gene TRBJ1-5; TRBD1 is a possible D gene (5 bases). Trimming stripped 4 bases from V and 1 base from J, with 17 bases between. The CDR3 sequence is 17 residues long. CDR1 and CDR2 from the germline V gene are LNHDA and SQIVND (reference sequence). CDR3 in DNA: TGTGCCAGTAGTACCTTACAGGATAAGGGAAGCAATCAGCCCCAGCATTTT. It yields the protein CASSTLQDKGSNQPQHF.

The chain links TRBV6-2 or TRBV6-3 to TRBJ1-5; TRBD1 matches at 8 bases. V dropped 5 bases and J dropped 4; count of bases not matched to a gene: 7. Germline V gene sequence: CDR1 MNHEY, CDR2 SVGEGT. The CDR3 covers 15 residues. The CDR3 loop is CASSKSTGANQPQHF. The CDR3 DNA sequence: TGTGCCAGCAGTAAGTCGACAGGGGCAAATCAGCCCCAGCATTTT.

This clone has just one count. This chain joins TRBV14 and TRBJ2-7, with D unclear. Germline V lookup: CDR1 SGHDN, CDR2 FVKESK. Trimming stripped 0 bases from V and 3 bases from J, with 9 bases between. This CDR3 is 14 amino acids long. The chain's CDR3 is CASSQDPLGYEQYF. The DNA for the CDR3 is TGTGCCAGCAGCCAAGATCCCCTGGGCTACGAGCAGTACTTC. The whole variable domain, remainder taken from reference TRBV14 and TRBJ2-7, is EAGVTQFPSHSVIEKGQTVTLRCDPISGHDNLYWYRRVMGKEIKFLLHFVKESKQDESGMPNNRFLAERTGGTYSTLKVQPAELEDSGVYFCASSQDPLGYEQYFGPGTRLTVT.

V gene TRBV11-3 combines with J gene TRBJ2-5; TRBD1 matches at 9 bases. Germline V gene sequence: CDR1 SGHNT, CDR2 YENEEA. V shed 4 bases and J 5 bases; nucleotides not matched to a gene: 11. This CDR3 is built from 16 residues. The chain's CDR3 is CASSSSGWTGEETQYF. DNA of the CDR3: TGTGCCAGCAGCTCGTCGGGTTGGACAGGGGAGGAGACCCAGTACTTC.

This chain joins TRBV5-1 and TRBJ1-1, with 11 bases identical to TRBD1. This CDR3 spans 15 amino acids. V shed 4 bases and J 4 bases; nucleotides not matched to a gene: 6. Germline assignment: CDR1 SGHRS and CDR2 YFSETQ. The CDR3 DNA is TGCGCCAGCAGCCCGGCAGGACAGGGGGCCACTGAAGCTTTCTTT. Its translation is CASSPAGQGATEAFF.

V is TRBV24-1 and J is TRBJ1-5; 7 bases are shared with TRBD1. V lost 3 bases to trimming and J lost 2 bases; unmatched junction nucleotides: 6. CDR1 and CDR2 from the germline V gene are KGHDR and SFDVKD. The CDR3 is 16 residues long. CDR3 sequence: CATSDATGKRNQPQHF. Here the CDR3 DNA reads TGTGCCACCAGTGATGCGACAGGGAAACGCAATCAGCCCCAGCATTTT.

This clone was counted a single time. The gene calls are TRBV14 and TRBJ2-3; D not resolved. Trimming took off 5 bases at V and 6 bases at J, with 15 bases between the two ends. The germline gives CDR1 SGHDN, CDR2 FVKESK. The CDR3 totals 14 residues. For the CDR3, the DNA is TGTGCCAGCAGCAAATTAAACAGTGGGGATACGCAGTATTTT. Protein product: CASSKLNSGDTQYF.

The chain employs TRBV2 and TRBJ1-5; a weak D match, TRBD1 (5 bases). The CDR3 length is 15 residues. Trimming removed 1 base at V and 7 bases at J, with 14 bases between. Germline loops: CDR1 SNHLY, CDR2 FYNNEI. In DNA, the CDR3 is TGTGCCAGCAGTGAAGGTCGTTCAGGGAACCAGCCCCAGCATTTT. Translation gives CASSEGRSGNQPQHF. Supplemented by reference TRBV2 and TRBJ1-5, the full variable domain reads EPEVTQTPSHQVTQMGQEVILRCVPISNHLYFYWYRQILGQKVEFLVSFYNNEISEKSEIFDDQFSVERPDGSNFTLKIRSTKLEDSAMYFCASSEGRSGNQPQHFGDGTRLSIL.

The chain links TRBV15 to TRBJ2-5; D unresolved. This CDR3 comprises 13 residues. The V end was cut by 0 bases, the J end by 2 bases, with 4 bases between. Per the germline V gene, CDR1 is LNHNV and CDR2 is YYDKDF (reference sequence). This CDR3 is CATSRDLQETQYF. The CDR3, as DNA: TGTGCCACCAGCAGAGACCTACAAGAGACCCAGTACTTC.

V gene TRBV7-2 combines with J gene TRBJ1-4; weak D call: TRBD1 (6 bases). Trimming left V 1 base short and J 10 bases short, with 16 bases between. The CDR3 is 15 residues long. The V gene's germline CDR1 is SGHTA and CDR2 FQGNSA. CDR3 loop: CASSLGKGGIGKLFF. CDR3 nucleotide sequence: TGTGCCAGCAGCTTAGGGAAGGGGGGGATAGGAAAACTGTTTTTT.

This chain uses TRBV5-4 with TRBJ2-4; D not resolved. Trimming shortened V by 0 bases and J by 8 bases, and 9 bases separated the two germline ends. The germline V gene encodes CDR1 SGHNT and CDR2 YYREEE (reference sequence). This CDR3 has 13 residues. CDR3 region: CASSLAASYIQYF. CDR3 DNA: TGTGCCAGCAGCTTGGCGGCCAGCTACATTCAGTACTTC.

The J gene is TRBJ1-1, the V gene TRBV18; D gene unclear. V lost 3 bases to trimming and J lost 3 bases, with 14 bases between them. From germline, CDR1 is KGHSH and CDR2 LQKENI. The CDR3 runs to 15 residues. CDR3 coding DNA: TGTGCCAGCTCACCGCCCTCAAGGTCCGACACTGAAGCTTTCTTT. It encodes CASSPPSRSDTEAFF.

This clone came up a few times. The V and J genes are TRBV28 and TRBJ1-5; possibly TRBD1 for D (6 bases). Trimming took 5 bases from V and 4 from J, leaving 9 bases between them. Germline values: CDR1 MDHEN, CDR2 SYDVKM. The CDR3 is 13 residues long. CDR3 region: CASSHRENQPQHF. The CDR3 coding sequence is TGTGCCAGCAGTCACAGGGAGAATCAGCCCCAGCATTTT.

CDR3 bases: TGTGCCTGGAGTCAGACTTGGGAAAAACTGTTTTTT. This translates into CAWSQTWEKLFF. This chain links TRBV30 with TRBJ1-4; D is uncertain. This CDR3 contains 12 residues. Germline CDR1 reads GTSNPN; CDR2 reads SVGIG (reference sequence). With 2 bases removed from V and 8 bases from J, the gap between germline ends came to 9 bases.

This sequence joins TRBV3-1 (or the pseudogene TRBV3-2) and TRBJ1-3; 9 bases agree with TRBD1. V shed 4 bases and J 0 bases; nucleotides not matched to a gene: 13. CDR3 length equals 19 residues. CDR1 and CDR2 (germline): LGHDT, YNNKEL (reference sequence). CDR3 loop: CASSRGPGQGLHSGNTIYF. CDR3 sequence (DNA): TGTGCCAGCAGCCGCGGACCGGGACAGGGACTTCACTCTGGAAACACCATATATTTT.

This clone is medium-sized by share. The chain employs TRBV6-2 or TRBV6-3 and TRBJ2-5; 12 positions agree with TRBD2. The CDR3 loop spans 15 amino acids. Germline-derived CDR1 and CDR2 are MNHEY and SVGEGT. Germline trimming cut 0 bases from V and 4 bases from J; bases unmatched to any gene: 0. The DNA of the CDR3 is TGTGCCAGCAGTTACTCGACTAGCGGGGGAGAGACCCAGTACTTC. Its translation is CASSYSTSGGETQYF.

This chain's CDR3 is CASSEQLGGLIETQYF. CDR3 coding DNA: TGTGCCAGCAGTGAACAATTAGGGGGCTTGATCGAGACCCAGTACTTC. This chain connects TRBV6-1 to TRBJ2-5; 7 bases line up with TRBD1. The V and J ends lost 2 bases and 5 bases, in that order; junction bases with no gene match: 11. The V gene's germline CDR1 is MNHNS and CDR2 SASEGT. The CDR3 is made up of 16 amino acids.